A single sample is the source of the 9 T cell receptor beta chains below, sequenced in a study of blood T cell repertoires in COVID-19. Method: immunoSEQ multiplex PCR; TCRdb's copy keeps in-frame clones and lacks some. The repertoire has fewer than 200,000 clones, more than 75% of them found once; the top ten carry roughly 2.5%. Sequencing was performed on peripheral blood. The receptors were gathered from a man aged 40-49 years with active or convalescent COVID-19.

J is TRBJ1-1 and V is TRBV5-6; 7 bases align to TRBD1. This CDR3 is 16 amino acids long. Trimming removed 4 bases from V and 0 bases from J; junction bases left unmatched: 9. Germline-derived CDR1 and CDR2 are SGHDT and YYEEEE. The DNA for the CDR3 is TGTGCCAGCAGCCCCCGGGACAGCTTTCTGAACACTGAAGCTTTCTTT. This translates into CASSPRDSFLNTEAFF.

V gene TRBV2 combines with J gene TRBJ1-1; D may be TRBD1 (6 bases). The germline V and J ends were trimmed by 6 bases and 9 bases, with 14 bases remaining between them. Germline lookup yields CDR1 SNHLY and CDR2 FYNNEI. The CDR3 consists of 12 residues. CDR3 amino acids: CASRGAGLQAFF. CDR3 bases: TGTGCCAGCAGGGGGGCGGGCCTACAAGCTTTCTTT.

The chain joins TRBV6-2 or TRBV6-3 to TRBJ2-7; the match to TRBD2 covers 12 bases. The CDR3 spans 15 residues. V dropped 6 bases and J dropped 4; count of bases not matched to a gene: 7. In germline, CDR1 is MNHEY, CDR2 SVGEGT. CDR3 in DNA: TGTGCCAGCAGCGCTAGCGGGGGGGCTCGATACGAGCAGTACTTC. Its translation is CASSASGGARYEQYF.

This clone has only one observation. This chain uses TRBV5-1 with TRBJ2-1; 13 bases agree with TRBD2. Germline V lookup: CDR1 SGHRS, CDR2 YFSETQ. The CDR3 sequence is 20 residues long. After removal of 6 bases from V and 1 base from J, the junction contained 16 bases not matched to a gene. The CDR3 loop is CASTTAGGLAGAQSYNEQFF. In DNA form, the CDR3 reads TGCGCCAGCACCACCGCAGGAGGACTAGCGGGGGCTCAGTCCTACAATGAGCAGTTCTTC.

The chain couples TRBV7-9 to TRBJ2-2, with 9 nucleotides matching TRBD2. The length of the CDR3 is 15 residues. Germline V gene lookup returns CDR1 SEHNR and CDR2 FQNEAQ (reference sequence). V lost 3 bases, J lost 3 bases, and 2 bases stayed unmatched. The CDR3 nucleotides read TGTGCCAGCAGCTTCGGGACTAGCTACACCGGGGAGCTGTTTTTT. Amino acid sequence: CASSFGTSYTGELFF.

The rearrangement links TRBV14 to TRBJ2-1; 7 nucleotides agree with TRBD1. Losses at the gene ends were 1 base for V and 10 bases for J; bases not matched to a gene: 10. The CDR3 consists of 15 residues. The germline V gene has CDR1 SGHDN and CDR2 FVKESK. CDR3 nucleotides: TGTGCCAGCAGCCAAGTGAAGGGGGCTTCGGGGGAGCAGTTCTTC. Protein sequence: CASSQVKGASGEQFF. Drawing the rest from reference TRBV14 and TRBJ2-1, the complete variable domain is EAGVTQFPSHSVIEKGQTVTLRCDPISGHDNLYWYRRVMGKEIKFLLHFVKESKQDESGMPNNRFLAERTGGTYSTLKVQPAELEDSGVYFCASSQVKGASGEQFFGPGTRLTVL.

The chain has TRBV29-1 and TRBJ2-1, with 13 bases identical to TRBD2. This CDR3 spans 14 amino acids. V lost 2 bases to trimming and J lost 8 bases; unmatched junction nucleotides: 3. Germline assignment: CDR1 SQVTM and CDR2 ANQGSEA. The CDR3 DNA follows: TGCAGCGTTGAACGGACTAGCGGGGGAGATGAGCAGTTCTTC. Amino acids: CSVERTSGGDEQFF.

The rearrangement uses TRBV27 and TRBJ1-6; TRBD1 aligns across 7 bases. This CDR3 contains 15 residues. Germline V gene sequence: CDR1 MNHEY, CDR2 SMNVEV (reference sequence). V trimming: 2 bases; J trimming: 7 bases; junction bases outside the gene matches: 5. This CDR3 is CASSLETGRNSPLHF. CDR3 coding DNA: TGTGCCAGCAGTTTAGAGACAGGGAGGAATTCACCCCTCCACTTT.

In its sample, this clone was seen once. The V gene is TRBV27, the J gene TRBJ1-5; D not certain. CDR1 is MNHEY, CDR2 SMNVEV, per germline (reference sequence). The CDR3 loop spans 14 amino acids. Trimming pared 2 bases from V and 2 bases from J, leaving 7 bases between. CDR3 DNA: TGTGCCAGCAGTTTAGTCGGGGGCAATCAGCCCCAGCATTTT. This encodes CASSLVGGNQPQHF.